Below are 10 T cell receptor beta chains sequenced from a single sample in a study of blood T cell repertoires in COVID-19. Method: immunoSEQ multiplex PCR; TCRdb's copy keeps in-frame clones and lacks some. This table has fewer than 350,000 clones, around four fifths appearing once. Sequenced material: peripheral blood. The receptors shown here come from a woman between 50 and 59 years old with active or convalescent COVID-19.

This clone was found once. The CDR3 sequence: CASSLSSLRAGGLYNEQFF. The CDR3 bases are TGTGCCAGCAGTTTATCTTCCCTCCGAGCGGGAGGGCTCTACAATGAGCAGTTCTTC. The rearrangement joins TRBV27 to TRBJ2-1; the match to TRBD2 covers 10 bases. Losses at the gene ends were 0 bases for V and 3 bases for J; bases not matched to a gene: 11. Per the germline V gene, CDR1 is MNHEY and CDR2 is SMNVEV (reference sequence). CDR3 length: 19 amino acids.

The chain joins TRBV5-6 to TRBJ2-5; 9 nucleotides align to TRBD1. With 1 base clipped from V and 2 bases from J, the junction kept 6 bases outside the gene matches. In germline, CDR1 is SGHDT, CDR2 YYEEEE. This CDR3 is built from 16 residues. CDR3 region: CASSLLPGQGQETQYF. CDR3 nucleotides: TGTGCCAGCAGCTTGCTGCCGGGACAGGGACAAGAGACCCAGTACTTC.

This clone was counted many times. This rearrangement joins TRBV2 to TRBJ2-7; 7 bases are shared with TRBD1. In germline, CDR1 is SNHLY, CDR2 FYNNEI. Germline trimming cut 2 bases from V and 3 bases from J; bases unmatched to any gene: 4. This CDR3 spans 14 amino acids. CDR3 in DNA: TGTGCCAGCAGTGAAAGGGGGCGAATCTACGAGCAGTACTTC. Encoded protein: CASSERGRIYEQYF.

This clone was recorded a few times. The chain has TRBV6-5 and TRBJ2-3, with D possibly TRBD1 on 6 matching bases. Trimming cost V 0 bases and J 4 bases, with 11 bases left between them. The length of the CDR3 is 15 residues. Germline CDR1 and CDR2: MNHEY and SVGAGI. The CDR3 reads CASSYSGTSSDTQYF. CDR3 in DNA: TGTGCCAGCAGTTACTCTGGGACAAGTTCAGATACGCAGTATTTT.

The rearrangement uses TRBV7-6 and TRBJ2-3; D possibly corresponds to TRBD2 (5 bases). This CDR3 has 18 amino acids. Trimming took off 1 base at V and 0 bases at J, with 17 bases between the two ends. In germline, CDR1 is SGHVS, CDR2 FNYEAQ. CDR3 nucleotides: TGTGCCAGCAGCTTAGTAAGGAGCGCCCCGGGGAGCACAGATACGCAGTATTTT. It encodes CASSLVRSAPGSTDTQYF. The variable domain in full, completed from reference TRBV7-6 and TRBJ2-3, reads GAGVSQSPRYKVTKRGQDVALRCDPISGHVSLYWYRQALGQGPEFLTYFNYEAQQDKSGLPNDRFSAERPEGSISTLTIQRTEQRDSAMYRCASSLVRSAPGSTDTQYFGPGTRLTVL.

The chain couples TRBV27 to TRBJ2-3, with TRBD1 matching 7 bases. From germline, CDR1 is MNHEY and CDR2 SMNVEV (reference sequence). V was clipped by 5 bases and J by 4 bases; unmatched bases: 6. The CDR3 is 14 residues long. This chain's CDR3 is CASSPPTGADTQYF. The CDR3 bases are TGTGCCAGCAGTCCACCAACAGGGGCAGATACGCAGTATTTT.

CDR3 sequence: CASSLDRVNYARRYEQYF. The CDR3 bases are TGTGCCAGCAGCCTGGACAGGGTTAACTACGCCCGCCGCTACGAGCAGTACTTC. The chain carries TRBV5-5 and TRBJ2-7; TRBD1 matches at 8 bases. Germline V lookup: CDR1 SGHKS, CDR2 YYEKEE (reference sequence). The CDR3 is made up of 18 amino acids. V trimming: 4 bases; J trimming: 3 bases; junction bases outside the gene matches: 18.

The chain uses TRBV18 and TRBJ1-1; 9 nucleotides line up with TRBD1. Germline V gives CDR1 KGHSH, CDR2 LQKENI. The junction had 11 bases not matched to a gene; V was cut back by 4 bases and J by 5 bases. The CDR3 loop spans 16 amino acids. The DNA for the CDR3 is TGTGCCAGCTCACGAGACCAACAGGGGGCAGCGACTGAAGCTTTCTTT. Translated: CASSRDQQGAATEAFF.

The V gene is TRBV28, the J gene TRBJ1-4; D possibly corresponds to TRBD1 (5 bases). Germline V gene lookup returns CDR1 MDHEN and CDR2 SYDVKM. The CDR3 covers 19 residues. V shed 3 bases and J shed 6 bases, with 26 bases lying between them. The CDR3 protein is CASSFPSGVSGPEDEKLFF. The CDR3 DNA is TGTGCCAGCAGTTTTCCCTCGGGGGTCTCTGGGCCTGAGGATGAAAAACTGTTTTTT. Variable domain in full (rest from reference TRBV28 and TRBJ1-4): DVKVTQSSRYLVKRTGEKVFLECVQDMDHENMFWYRQDPGLGLRLIYFSYDVKMKEKGDIPEGYSVSREKKERFSLILESASTNQTSMYLCASSFPSGVSGPEDEKLFFGSGTQLSVL.

J is TRBJ2-1 and V is TRBV9; D gene unclear. The CDR3 runs 15 residues. Trimming removed 0 bases at V and 4 bases at J, with 11 bases between. From germline, CDR1 is SGDLS and CDR2 YYNGEE. CDR3 sequence reads: CASSVGGSFYNEQFF. Here the CDR3 DNA reads TGTGCCAGCAGCGTAGGTGGTAGTTTTTACAATGAGCAGTTCTTC.